The 13 T cell receptor beta chains in this list originate from one sample, sequenced in a study of blood T cell repertoires in COVID-19. The assay was immunoSEQ multiplex PCR, and TCRdb's table has in-frame clones only and misses some. This table has about 120,000 clones, about 83% appearing once. Sequencing was done on a sample of PBMCs or T cells enriched from blood (not recorded which). All receptors derive from a young woman who had recovered from COVID-19.

The rearrangement links TRBV7-2 to TRBJ1-5, with 7 bases that match TRBD1. Germline CDR1 reads SGHTA; CDR2 reads FQGNSA. This CDR3 contains 16 residues. V gave up 5 bases and J gave up 3 bases; unmatched junction bases: 10. CDR3 nucleotide sequence: TGTGCCAGCAGCCCTCAGAGGACAGGCTCCAATCAGCCCCAGCATTTT. Protein: CASSPQRTGSNQPQHF.

The rearrangement links TRBV9 to TRBJ2-5; 7 nucleotides align to TRBD2. The CDR3 contains 15 residues. Germline loops: CDR1 SGDLS, CDR2 YYNGEE. J lost 2 bases, V lost 4 bases, and 8 bases had no gene match. The CDR3 region has the DNA TGTGCCAGCAGCACTCAAGCGGGACGTCAAGAGACCCAGTACTTC. The encoded protein is CASSTQAGRQETQYF.

The chain's CDR3 is CSVEKAQETQYF. The CDR3 DNA reads as TGCAGCGTTGAGAAAGCCCAAGAGACCCAGTACTTC. V is TRBV29-1 and J is TRBJ2-5; D not certain. V dropped 3 bases and J dropped 1 base, with 6 bases sitting between them. The CDR3 loop spans 12 amino acids. Germline values: CDR1 SQVTM, CDR2 ANQGSEA. The full variable domain, in which reference TRBV29-1 and TRBJ2-5 provide the parts outside the CDR3, is SAVISQKPSRDICQRGTSLTIQCQVDSQVTMMFWYRQQPGQSLTLIATANQGSEATYESGFVIDKFPISRPNLTFSTLTVSNMSPEDSSIYLCSVEKAQETQYFGPGTRLLVL.

The V call is TRBV28, the J call TRBJ2-7; a weak D match, TRBD2 (6 bases). The germline V gene has CDR1 MDHEN and CDR2 SYDVKM. The germline V and J ends were trimmed by 5 bases and 6 bases, with 20 bases remaining between them. This CDR3 is built from 15 residues. CDR3 DNA: TGTGCCAGCAGTGGCCGCGGGGAGCATTGGGTCGAGCAGTACTTC. It is translated as CASSGRGEHWVEQYF.

The rearrangement uses TRBV30 and TRBJ2-7; TRBD1 is a possible D gene (5 bases). Germline-derived CDR1 and CDR2 are GTSNPN and SVGIG (reference sequence). V lost 6 bases, J lost 4 bases, and 10 bases lay in between. The CDR3 totals 11 residues. CDR3 residues: CACVTDYEQYF. CDR3 coding DNA: TGTGCCTGTGTGACAGATTACGAGCAGTACTTC.

The chain has TRBV6-4 and TRBJ2-1; 10 bases align to TRBD1. The length of the CDR3 is 16 residues. With V trimmed by 0 bases and J by 6 bases, 5 bases remained unmatched. Germline CDR1 reads MRHNA; CDR2 reads SNTAGT. CDR3: CASSDSGTGEINEQFF. CDR3 in DNA: TGTGCCAGCAGTGACTCCGGGACAGGGGAAATCAATGAGCAGTTCTTC.

The CDR3 DNA reads as TGTGCCAGCAGTGGGGACAGGGGAGGGGAGCAGTACTTC. This codes for CASSGDRGGEQYF. The rearrangement links TRBV2 to TRBJ2-7, with 10 bases fitting TRBD1. CDR3 size: 13 residues. Germline V gene data show CDR1 as SNHLY and CDR2 as FYNNEI. Trimming cost V 4 bases and J 7 bases; bases outside gene matches: 4.

J is TRBJ2-1 and V is TRBV4-1; D is uncertain. Per germline, CDR1 MGHRA and CDR2 YSYEKL. V dropped 0 bases and J dropped 4 bases, with 7 bases sitting between them. This CDR3 is 14 amino acids long. CDR3 region: CASSQDSIYNEQFF. The CDR3 coding sequence is TGCGCCAGCAGCCAAGACAGTATATACAATGAGCAGTTCTTC.

The V call is TRBV5-4, the J call TRBJ2-5; 11 bases are a match to TRBD2. V was pared by 2 bases and J by 4 bases, with 13 bases of the junction left unmatched. This CDR3 comprises 18 residues. Germline V gene lookup returns CDR1 SGHNT and CDR2 YYREEE (reference sequence). As DNA, the CDR3 is TGTGCCAGCAGCTTCTCGTTTAGCGGGAGGGCCAGAGGAGAGACCCAGTACTTC. Its translation: CASSFSFSGRARGETQYF.

The CDR3 DNA follows: TGTGCCATCAGTGTCGGGACTAACGAGCAGTACTTC. This sequence encodes CAISVGTNEQYF. The chain has TRBV10-3 and TRBJ2-7; 7 positions match TRBD2. With V trimmed by 4 bases and J by 5 bases, 2 bases remained unmatched. The length of the CDR3 is 12 residues. CDR1 and CDR2 from the germline V gene are ENHRY and SYGVKD.

The chain is built from TRBV4-3 and TRBJ1-2; 8 positions agree with TRBD1. With V trimmed by 0 bases and J by 5 bases, 2 bases remained unmatched. This CDR3 region has 14 residues. Germline CDR1 LGHNA, CDR2 YSLEER. The DNA for the CDR3 is TGCGCCAGCAGCCAAGACCGGACAGGGTATGGCTACACCTTC. This sequence encodes CASSQDRTGYGYTF.

This sequence joins TRBV5-1 and TRBJ2-7; a possible D gene is TRBD2 (7 bases). The V and J ends lost 5 bases and 6 bases respectively, with 24 bases between them. Germline values: CDR1 SGHRS, CDR2 YFSETQ. This CDR3 comprises 16 residues. This CDR3 reads CASRVGEDLRGAEQYF. The CDR3 DNA follows: TGCGCCAGCAGGGTCGGGGAGGACCTACGGGGGGCCGAGCAGTACTTC.

V and J are TRBV18 and TRBJ2-3; D is possibly TRBD1 (6 bases). CDR1 is KGHSH, CDR2 LQKENI, per germline. Trimming pared 0 bases from V and 6 bases from J, leaving 13 bases between. This CDR3 has 15 residues. In DNA, the CDR3 is TGTGCCAGCTCACCACCGTGGGCAGGGGCCGATACGCAGTATTTT. Residues: CASSPPWAGADTQYF.